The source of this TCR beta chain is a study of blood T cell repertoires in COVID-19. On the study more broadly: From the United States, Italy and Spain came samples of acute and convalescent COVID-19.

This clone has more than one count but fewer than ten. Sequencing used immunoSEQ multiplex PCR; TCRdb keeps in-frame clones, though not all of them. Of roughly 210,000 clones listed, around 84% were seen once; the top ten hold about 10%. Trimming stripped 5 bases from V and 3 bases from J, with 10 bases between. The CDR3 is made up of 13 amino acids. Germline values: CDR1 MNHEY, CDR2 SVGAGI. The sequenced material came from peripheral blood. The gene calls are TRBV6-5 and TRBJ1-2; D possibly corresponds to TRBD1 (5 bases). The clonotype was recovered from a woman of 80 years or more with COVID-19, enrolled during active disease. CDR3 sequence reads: CASSPRQYYGYTF. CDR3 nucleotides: TGTGCCAGCAGTCCTAGACAGTACTATGGCTACACCTTC.